What follows describes a single TCR beta chain. Its antigen is unidentified. The source of the sample is a study of cytomegalovirus exposure and HLA in healthy donors. Study-wide findings and caveats: Analyses of presence and absence presupposed an approximately uniform sequencing depth across donors. One cluster of highly shared sequence variants probably arose as a sequencing artifact.

PCR employed 60 Vbeta and 13 Jbeta primers. Per the authors' pipeline: Later reanalysis found 80 million or so unique TCR beta chains, roughly 9.9 million of them shared. Data came from immunoSEQ multiplex PCR; TCRdb stores just in-frame clones and leaves some out. V and J calls and clone size come straight from that table; D and trimming were deduced from the DNA. The sample comprises 100,000 to 150,000 clones, roughly 80% of which are singletons, and over 2.5% rests with the top ten. Specimen: PBMCs. The clonotype comes from a woman aged 45-65 years in good health and CMV-seronegative.

CDR3 region: CASSIWGTGDYGYTF. CDR3 DNA: TGTGCCAGTAGTATATGGGGGACAGGGGACTATGGCTACACCTTC. The chain links TRBV19 to TRBJ1-2; the match to TRBD1 covers 10 bases. The V gene end was trimmed by 2 bases and the J gene end by 3 bases; junction bases not matched to a gene: 3. Germline CDR1 LNHDA, CDR2 SQIVND (reference sequence). The CDR3 extends over 15 amino acids.